Below, one T cell receptor beta chain is given with its context. The antigen is not known. The entry originates in a study of radiation and T cells in renal cell carcinoma. The study's findings and limits: Baseline intratumoral clonotype presence is unknown without pretreatment biopsies.

Assay used: immunoSEQ multiplex PCR; TCRdb lists only in-frame clones, some missing. This sample has some 120,000 clones, with approximately 90% found just once. The CDR3 is made up of 15 amino acids. V shed 4 bases and J shed 10 bases, with 18 bases lying between them. Per germline, CDR1 SGHRS and CDR2 YFSETQ. Documented time point: blood 2 weeks post-SBRT. Noted treatment: 15 Gy SBRT to primary tumor, nephrectomy 4 weeks later. The V and J genes are TRBV5-1 and TRBJ1-6; no definite D call. The sequencing here drew on blood, taken from a patient whose treatment included radiotherapy and nephrectomy. The TCR originated in a woman between 65 and 79 years old with renal cell carcinoma. This CDR3 is CASSLTGKMESPLHF. In nucleotides, the CDR3 is TGCGCCAGCAGCCTAACCGGGAAAATGGAGTCACCCCTCCACTTT. The complete variable domain, with remaining parts taken from reference TRBV5-1 and TRBJ1-6, reads KAGVTQTPRYLIKTRGQQVTLSCSPISGHRSVSWYQQTPGQGLQFLFEYFSETQRNKGNFPGRFSGRQFSNSRSEMNVSTLELGDSALYLCASSLTGKMESPLHFGNGTRLTVT.